The source of this T cell receptor beta chain is a study of human T cells and chemical hapten exposure. Per germline, CDR1 SGHAT and CDR2 FQNNGV. The length of the CDR3 is 13 residues. Trimming took 1 base from V and 9 from J, leaving 10 bases between them. As for time point: pre-sensitization, week 0. Specified treatment: therapeutic diphenylcyclopropenone sensitization with weekly scalp DPC. Alopecia patients between 18 and 70 years old and suitable for DPC were used as donors. Study-wide results and limits: Significantly more large CDR3 similarity clusters arose among expanded TCRs than among controls. DPC sensitization produced no change in TCRs with frequency above 1 in 1000.

MiXCR was run by TCRdb on the RACE reads, yielding one entry per CDR3 protein. Of 150,000 to 200,000 distinct CDR3 sequences listed, approximately 29% are singletons. Of note for this clonotype: The antigen remains unidentified.

The clonotype originates from a woman aged 25-40 years with alopecia areata. Some clones in this sample may be carry-over from other donors' samples. The chain carries TRBV11-2 and TRBJ2-1; D gene uncertain. The sample in question was whole blood, obtained in connection with sensitization to the hapten diphenylcyclopropenone (DPC). CDR3 DNA sequence: TGTGCCAGCAGCTTAGGCCAAGAACGTGAGCAGTTCTTC. Translation gives CASSLGQEREQFF.